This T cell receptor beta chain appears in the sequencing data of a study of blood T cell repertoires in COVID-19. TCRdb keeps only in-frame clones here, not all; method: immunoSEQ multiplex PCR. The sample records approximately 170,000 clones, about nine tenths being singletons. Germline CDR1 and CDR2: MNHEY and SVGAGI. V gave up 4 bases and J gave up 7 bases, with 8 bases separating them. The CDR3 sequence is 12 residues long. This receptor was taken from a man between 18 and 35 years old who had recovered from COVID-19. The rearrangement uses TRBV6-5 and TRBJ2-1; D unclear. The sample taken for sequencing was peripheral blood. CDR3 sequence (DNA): TGTGCCAGCAGTTCTAGTGGAAATGAGCAGTTCTTC. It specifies CASSSSGNEQFF.